The 8 T cell receptor beta chains listed next were all sequenced from one sample in a study of regulatory T cells in long-lasting Graves disease. Specified time point: newly diagnosed GD, antithyroid drugs for less than 3 months. PBMCs provided the RNA from which the TCR library was made. To make TCR beta libraries, researchers used iRepertoire HTBI primers and Arm-PCR of CDR3 regions. One entry per CDR3 protein results from TCRdb running MiXCR on the multiplex PCR reads. The repertoire holds more than 300,000 distinct CDR3 sequences, with 15% to 19% as singletons. Sequencing was performed on peripheral blood mononuclear cells (PBMCs), taken at new diagnosis, from a patient treated with antithyroid drugs. These receptor sequences come from a female donor with Graves disease.

This clonotype was recorded a few times. The V gene is TRBV7-9, the J gene TRBJ2-1; 7 positions agree with TRBD1. V lost 1 base to trimming and J lost 4 bases; unmatched junction nucleotides: 4. The CDR3 has 15 residues. Germline lookup yields CDR1 SEHNR and CDR2 FQNEAQ (reference sequence). This CDR3 is CASSLEQGIYNEQFF. CDR3 in DNA: TGTGCCAGCAGCTTAGAACAGGGGATTTACAATGAGCAGTTCTTC. Together with reference TRBV7-9 and TRBJ2-1, the CDR3 gives the full variable domain: DTGVSQNPRHKITKRGQNVTFRCDPISEHNRLYWYRQTLGQGPEFLTYFQNEAQLEKSRLLSDRFSAERPKGSFSTLEIQRTEQGDSAMYLCASSLEQGIYNEQFFGPGTRLTVL.

This clonotype was observed at least ten times. The chain uses TRBV11-2 and TRBJ1-6; D ambiguous. V was pared by 5 bases and J by 7 bases, with 15 bases between. CDR3 length: 15 amino acids. Germline loops: CDR1 SGHAT, CDR2 FQNNGV. The CDR3 nucleotides are TGTGCCAGCAGCAGCCCGGACGGCTCAAATTCACCCCTCCACTTT. This sequence encodes CASSSPDGSNSPLHF.

This clonotype was recorded many times. This chain uses TRBV2 with TRBJ2-2, with TRBD1 matching over 7 bases. Germline CDR1 is SNHLY and CDR2 is FYNNEI. The CDR3 extends over 15 amino acids. V shed 6 bases, J shed 1 base, and the junction held 5 bases outside the gene matches. The CDR3 DNA reads TGTGCCAGCAGGGGGCACAGGGGGAACACCGGGGAGCTGTTTTTT. Translated, it gives CASRGHRGNTGELFF.

The chain uses TRBV4-3 and TRBJ2-6; possible D gene TRBD1, 5 bases. Trimming cost V 1 base and J 0 bases, with 10 bases left between them. This CDR3 contains 17 residues. Looked up from germline, CDR1 is LGHNA and CDR2 is YSLEER. CDR3 in amino acids: CASSQGSDTSGANVLTF. The CDR3 region has the DNA TGCGCCAGCAGCCAAGGATCGGACACCTCTGGGGCCAACGTCCTGACTTTC.

This clonotype was counted ten times or more. The chain combines TRBV3-1 with TRBJ1-1; D ambiguous. V dropped 0 bases and J dropped 7 bases, with 9 bases sitting between them. Germline V gene sequence: CDR1 LGHDT, CDR2 YNNKEL (reference sequence). CDR3 length: 13 residues. The CDR3 protein is CASSQERASEAFF. CDR3 sequence (DNA): TGTGCCAGCAGCCAAGAGCGGGCCAGTGAAGCTTTCTTT.

This clonotype was picked up many times. The CDR3 DNA follows: TGTGCCAGCCGTAAGACAGGGGTCCTTTCAGGCTCCCATGAGCAGTTCTTC. Amino acids: CASRKTGVLSGSHEQFF. The chain uses TRBV27 and TRBJ2-1; 8 nucleotides agree with TRBD1. Germline V gene sequence: CDR1 MNHEY, CDR2 SMNVEV (reference sequence). The CDR3 is made up of 17 amino acids. The V and J ends lost 8 bases and 8 bases, in that order; junction bases with no gene match: 20.

This clonotype was seen ten or more times. The chain couples TRBV29-1 to TRBJ2-3; 8 bases align to TRBD1. The J segment lost 5 bases and the V segment lost 1 base, leaving 8 bases of the junction unmatched. Germline CDR1 and CDR2: SQVTM and ANQGSEA. CDR3 length: 15 amino acids. This CDR3 reads CSVEAGGQGKDTQYF. CDR3 nucleotides: TGCAGCGTTGAAGCCGGCGGACAGGGTAAAGATACGCAGTATTTT.

In this sample, this clonotype turned up many times. The rearrangement links TRBV10-1 to TRBJ2-2; D is possibly TRBD2 (6 bases). This CDR3 has 16 amino acids. Germline CDR1 reads WNHNN; CDR2 reads SYGVQD (reference sequence). Deletions cut 0 bases from V and 8 bases from J, with 16 bases between. CDR3 loop: CASSESPGGSGGELFF. In DNA form, the CDR3 reads TGCGCCAGCAGTGAGTCACCCGGAGGGAGTGGAGGGGAGCTGTTTTTT.